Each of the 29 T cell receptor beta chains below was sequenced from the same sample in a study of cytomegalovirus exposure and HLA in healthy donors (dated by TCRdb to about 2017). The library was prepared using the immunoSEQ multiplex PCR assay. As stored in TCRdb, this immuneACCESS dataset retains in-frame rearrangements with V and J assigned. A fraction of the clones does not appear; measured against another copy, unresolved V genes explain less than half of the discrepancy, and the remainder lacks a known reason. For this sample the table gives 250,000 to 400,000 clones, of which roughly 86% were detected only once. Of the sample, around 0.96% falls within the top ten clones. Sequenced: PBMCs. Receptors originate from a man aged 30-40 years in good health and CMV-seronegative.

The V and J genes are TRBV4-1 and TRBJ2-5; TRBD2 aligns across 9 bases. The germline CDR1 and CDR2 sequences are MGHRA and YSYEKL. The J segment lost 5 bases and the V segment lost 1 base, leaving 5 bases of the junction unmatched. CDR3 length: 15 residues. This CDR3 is CASSQVPAGGETQYF. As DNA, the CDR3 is TGCGCCAGCAGCCAAGTGCCAGCGGGGGGTGAGACCCAGTACTTC.

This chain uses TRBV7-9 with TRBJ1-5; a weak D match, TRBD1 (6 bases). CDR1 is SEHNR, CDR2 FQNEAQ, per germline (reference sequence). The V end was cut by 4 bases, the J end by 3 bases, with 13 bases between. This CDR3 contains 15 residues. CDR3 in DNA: TGTGCCAGCAGCTCAGCGGGGGCACACAATCAGCCCCAGCATTTT. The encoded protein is CASSSAGAHNQPQHF.

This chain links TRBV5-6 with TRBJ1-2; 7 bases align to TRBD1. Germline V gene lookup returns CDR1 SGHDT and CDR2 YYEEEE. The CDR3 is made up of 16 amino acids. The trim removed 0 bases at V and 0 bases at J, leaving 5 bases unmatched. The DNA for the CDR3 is TGTGCCAGCAGCTTGGGGGACAGAAATGCTAACTATGGCTACACCTTC. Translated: CASSLGDRNANYGYTF.

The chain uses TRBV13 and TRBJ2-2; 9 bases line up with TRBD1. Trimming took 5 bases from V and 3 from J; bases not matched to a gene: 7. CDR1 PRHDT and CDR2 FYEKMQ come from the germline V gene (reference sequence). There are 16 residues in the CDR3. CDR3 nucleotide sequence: TGTGCCAGCAGCCCCTGGGACAGGGTGTACACCGGGGAGCTGTTTTTT. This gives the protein CASSPWDRVYTGELFF.

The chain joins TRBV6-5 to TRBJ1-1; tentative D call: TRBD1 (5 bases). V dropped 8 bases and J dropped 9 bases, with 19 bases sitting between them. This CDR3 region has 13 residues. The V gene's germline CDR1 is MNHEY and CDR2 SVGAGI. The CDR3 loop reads CASVPDLTGKAFF. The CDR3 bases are TGTGCCAGCGTCCCTGACCTCACAGGAAAAGCTTTCTTT.

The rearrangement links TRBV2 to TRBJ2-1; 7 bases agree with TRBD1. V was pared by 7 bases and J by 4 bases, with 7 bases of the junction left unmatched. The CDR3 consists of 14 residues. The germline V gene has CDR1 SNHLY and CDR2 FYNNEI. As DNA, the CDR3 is TGTGCCAGCACCTGGGACAGAATATACAATGAGCAGTTCTTC. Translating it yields CASTWDRIYNEQFF.

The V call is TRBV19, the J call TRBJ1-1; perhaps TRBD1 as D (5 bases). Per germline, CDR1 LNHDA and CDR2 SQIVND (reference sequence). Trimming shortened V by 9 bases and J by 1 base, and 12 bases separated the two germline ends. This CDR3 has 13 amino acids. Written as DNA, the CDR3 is TGTGCCAGCAGCCAGGGTTGGAACACTGAAGCTTTCTTT. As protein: CASSQGWNTEAFF.

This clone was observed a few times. The chain's CDR3 is CAISDRLGYGYTF. The CDR3 DNA sequence: TGTGCCATCTCGGACAGACTGGGCTATGGCTACACCTTC. The V call is TRBV6-1, the J call TRBJ1-2, with D perhaps matching TRBD1 (6 bases). There are 13 residues in the CDR3. V was trimmed by 10 bases and J by 4 bases, leaving 16 bases between them. CDR1 MNHNS and CDR2 SASEGT come from the germline V gene.

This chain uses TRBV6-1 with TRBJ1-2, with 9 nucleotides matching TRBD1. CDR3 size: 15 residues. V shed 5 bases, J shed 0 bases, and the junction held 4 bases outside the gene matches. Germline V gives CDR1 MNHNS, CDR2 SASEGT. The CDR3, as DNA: TGTGCCAGCAGTCTACAGGGGGCAGCTAACTATGGCTACACCTTC. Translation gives CASSLQGAANYGYTF.

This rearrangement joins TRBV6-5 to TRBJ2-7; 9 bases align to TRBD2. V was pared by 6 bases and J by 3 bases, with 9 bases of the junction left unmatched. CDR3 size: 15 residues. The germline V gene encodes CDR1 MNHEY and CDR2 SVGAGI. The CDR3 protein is CASSLERGAIYEQYF. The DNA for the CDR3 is TGTGCCAGCAGCCTCGAGCGGGGGGCCATCTACGAGCAGTACTTC.

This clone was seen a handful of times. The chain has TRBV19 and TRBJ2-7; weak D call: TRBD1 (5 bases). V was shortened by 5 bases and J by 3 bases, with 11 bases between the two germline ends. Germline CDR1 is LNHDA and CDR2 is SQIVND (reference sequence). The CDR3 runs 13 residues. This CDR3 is CASSPDRRYEQYF. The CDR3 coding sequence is TGTGCCAGTAGTCCAGACAGACGCTACGAGCAGTACTTC.

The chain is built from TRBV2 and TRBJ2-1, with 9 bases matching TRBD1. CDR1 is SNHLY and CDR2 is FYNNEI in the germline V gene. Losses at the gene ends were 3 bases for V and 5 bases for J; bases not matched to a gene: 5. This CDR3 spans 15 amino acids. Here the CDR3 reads CASSEGQGLNNEQFF. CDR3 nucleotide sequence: TGTGCCAGCAGTGAGGGACAGGGCCTGAACAATGAGCAGTTCTTC.

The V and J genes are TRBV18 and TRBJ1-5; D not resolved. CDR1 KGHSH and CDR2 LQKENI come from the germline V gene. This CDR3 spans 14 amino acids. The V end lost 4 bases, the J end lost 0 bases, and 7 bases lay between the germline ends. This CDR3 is CASSRSDSNQPQHF. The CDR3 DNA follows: TGTGCCAGCTCACGTTCAGATAGCAATCAGCCCCAGCATTTT.

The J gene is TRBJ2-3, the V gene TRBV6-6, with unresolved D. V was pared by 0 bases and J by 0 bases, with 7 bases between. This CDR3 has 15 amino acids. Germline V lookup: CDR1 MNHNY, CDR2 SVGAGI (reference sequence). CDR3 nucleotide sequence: TGTGCCAGCAGTTACTCGACAAGGAGCACAGATACGCAGTATTTT. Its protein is CASSYSTRSTDTQYF.

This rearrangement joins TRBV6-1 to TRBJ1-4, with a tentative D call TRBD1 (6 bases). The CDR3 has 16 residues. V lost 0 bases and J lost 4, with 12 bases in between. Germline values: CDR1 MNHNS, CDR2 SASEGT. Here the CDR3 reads CASSEALTGLNEKLFF. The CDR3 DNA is TGTGCCAGCAGTGAAGCCCTGACAGGCCTTAATGAAAAACTGTTTTTT.

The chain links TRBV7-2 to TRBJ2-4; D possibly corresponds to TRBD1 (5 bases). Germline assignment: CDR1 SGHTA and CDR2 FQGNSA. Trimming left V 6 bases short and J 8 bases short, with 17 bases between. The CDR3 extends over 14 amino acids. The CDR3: CASSRIGQGYIQYF. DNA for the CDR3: TGTGCCAGCAGTCGAATAGGGCAGGGATACATTCAGTACTTC.

CDR3 region: CASKSVTGQGGSPLHF. The DNA for the CDR3 is TGTGCCAGCAAATCGGTTACCGGACAGGGCGGTTCACCCCTCCACTTT. The chain couples TRBV27 to TRBJ1-6, with 8 bases identical to TRBD1. The V gene's germline CDR1 is MNHEY and CDR2 SMNVEV (reference sequence). Trimming at V came to 7 bases and at J to 9 bases, leaving 14 bases not matched to a gene. The CDR3 has 16 residues.

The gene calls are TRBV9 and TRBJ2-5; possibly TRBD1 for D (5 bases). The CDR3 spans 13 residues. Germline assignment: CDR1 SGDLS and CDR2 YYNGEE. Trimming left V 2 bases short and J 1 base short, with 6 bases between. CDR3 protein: CASSVRVQETQYF. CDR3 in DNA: TGTGCCAGCAGCGTCAGGGTCCAAGAGACCCAGTACTTC.

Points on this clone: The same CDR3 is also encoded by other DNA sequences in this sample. The chain's CDR3 is CSVEGQMNTEAFF. CDR3 coding DNA: TGCAGCGTTGAAGGTCAGATGAACACTGAAGCTTTCTTT. J is TRBJ1-1 and V is TRBV29-1; no definite D call. The CDR3 totals 13 residues. V lost 1 base and J 0 bases, leaving 6 bases between the germline ends. Germline CDR1 and CDR2: SQVTM and ANQGSEA.

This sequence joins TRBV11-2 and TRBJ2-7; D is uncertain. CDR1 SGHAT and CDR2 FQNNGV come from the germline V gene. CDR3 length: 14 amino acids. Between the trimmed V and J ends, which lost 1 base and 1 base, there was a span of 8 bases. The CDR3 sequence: CASSLAGLSYEQYF. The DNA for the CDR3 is TGTGCCAGCAGCTTAGCTGGGCTGTCCTACGAGCAGTACTTC.

The CDR3 DNA reads TGTGCCAGCAGTCCGAGGGACATAAACAATCAGCCCCAGCATTTT. Translation gives CASSPRDINNQPQHF. V is TRBV6-6 and J is TRBJ1-5, with a tentative D call TRBD1 (6 bases). V dropped 5 bases and J dropped 3 bases, with 14 bases sitting between them. The CDR3 consists of 15 residues. Germline CDR1 reads MNHNY; CDR2 reads SVGAGI (reference sequence).

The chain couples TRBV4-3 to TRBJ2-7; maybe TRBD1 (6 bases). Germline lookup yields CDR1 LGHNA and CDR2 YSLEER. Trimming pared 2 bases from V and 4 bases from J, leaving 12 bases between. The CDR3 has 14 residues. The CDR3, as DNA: TGCGCCAGCAGCCAATCTTACAGGGAGTACGAGCAGTACTTC. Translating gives CASSQSYREYEQYF.

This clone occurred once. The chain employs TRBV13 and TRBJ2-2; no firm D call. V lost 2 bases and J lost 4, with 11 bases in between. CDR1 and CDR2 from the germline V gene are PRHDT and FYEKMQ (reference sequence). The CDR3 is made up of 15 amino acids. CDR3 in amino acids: CASSLPPRSTGELFF. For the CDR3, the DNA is TGTGCCAGCAGCTTACCCCCGCGTAGCACCGGGGAGCTGTTTTTT.

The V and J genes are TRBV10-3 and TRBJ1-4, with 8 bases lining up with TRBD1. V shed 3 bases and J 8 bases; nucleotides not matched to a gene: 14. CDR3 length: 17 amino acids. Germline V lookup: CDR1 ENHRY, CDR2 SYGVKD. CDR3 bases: TGTGCCATCAGTGACCCTCAAACCGGACAGGGAAAAGAAAAACTGTTTTTT. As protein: CAISDPQTGQGKEKLFF.

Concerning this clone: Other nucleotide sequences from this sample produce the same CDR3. The CDR3 sequence: CASSLSGVTEAFF. The CDR3 DNA is TGTGCCAGCAGTTTATCAGGGGTGACTGAAGCTTTCTTT. This chain joins TRBV27 and TRBJ1-1, with a possible D match to TRBD1 (5 bases). With 0 bases removed from V and 5 bases from J, the gap between germline ends came to 7 bases. The germline CDR1 and CDR2 sequences are MNHEY and SMNVEV (reference sequence). The CDR3 contains 13 residues.

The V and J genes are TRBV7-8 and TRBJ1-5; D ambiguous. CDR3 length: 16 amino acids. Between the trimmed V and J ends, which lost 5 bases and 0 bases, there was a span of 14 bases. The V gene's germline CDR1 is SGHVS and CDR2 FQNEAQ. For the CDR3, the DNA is TGTGCCAGCAGCCCCTCCCCTTTACTTAGCAATCAGCCCCAGCATTTT. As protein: CASSPSPLLSNQPQHF.

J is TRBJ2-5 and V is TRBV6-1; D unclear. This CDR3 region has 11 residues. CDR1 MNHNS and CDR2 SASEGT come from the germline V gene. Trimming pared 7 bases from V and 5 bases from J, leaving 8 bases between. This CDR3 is CASTLRETQYF. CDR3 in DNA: TGTGCCAGCACGTTGAGGGAGACCCAGTACTTC.

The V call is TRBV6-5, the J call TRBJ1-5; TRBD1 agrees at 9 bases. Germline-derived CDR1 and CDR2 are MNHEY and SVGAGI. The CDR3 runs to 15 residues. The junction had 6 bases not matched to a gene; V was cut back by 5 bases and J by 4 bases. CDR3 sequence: CASSQQGQGNQPQHF. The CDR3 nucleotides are TGTGCCAGCAGTCAACAAGGACAGGGGAATCAGCCCCAGCATTTT.

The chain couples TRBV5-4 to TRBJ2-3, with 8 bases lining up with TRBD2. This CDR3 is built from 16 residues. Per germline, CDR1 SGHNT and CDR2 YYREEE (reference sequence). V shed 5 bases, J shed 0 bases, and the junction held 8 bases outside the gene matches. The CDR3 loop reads CASRKRGFGSTDTQYF. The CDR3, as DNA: TGTGCCAGCAGGAAGCGGGGGTTCGGAAGCACAGATACGCAGTATTTT.